These T cell receptor beta chains were read from a single sample in a study of T cell responses to AZD1222 COVID-19 vaccine. Libraries were prepared by immunoSEQ multiplex PCR; TCRdb keeps only in-frame clonotypes and omits some of them. The sample lists approximately 130,000 clones, roughly 93% occurring once. The material sequenced was peripheral blood, taken on day 0 of AZD1222 vaccination. The receptors here all came from an adult in good health. CDR3s include the opening cysteine and the closing phenylalanine or tryptophan. D genes are given only for firm matches. Not all rows give a size; the values are once, few, many and, for expanded clones, a class.

V	size	J	D	CDR3	DNA
TRBV6-5	-	TRBJ2-1	-	CASSYLGEQFF	TGTGCCAGCAGTTACTTGGGAGAGCAGTTCTTC
TRBV18	-	TRBJ2-2	-	CASSPIEPGELFF	TGTGCCAGCTCCCCAATCGAGCCCGGGGAGCTGTTTTTT
TRBV19	-	TRBJ1-5	-	CASSIRGNYNQPQHF	TGTGCCAGTAGTATACGGGGTAATTACAATCAGCCCCAGCATTTT
TRBV7-8	once	TRBJ1-1	TRBD1	CASSRGQGQNTEAFF	TGTGCCAGCAGCAGGGGACAGGGGCAGAATACTGAAGCTTTCTTT
TRBV3-1/TRBV3-2	once	TRBJ2-6	-	CASSLGSGANVLTF	TGTGCCAGCAGCCTGGGCTCTGGGGCCAACGTCCTGACTTTC
TRBV6-2/TRBV6-3	-	TRBJ1-1	-	CASSFRNTEAFF	TGTGCCAGCAGTTTCAGGAACACTGAAGCTTTCTTT
TRBV30	-	TRBJ2-3	TRBD1	CAWSDRGDTQYF	TGTGCCTGGAGTGACAGGGGAGATACGCAGTATTTT
TRBV14	once	TRBJ2-5	TRBD2	CASSQGWTSGPIGETQYF	TGTGCCAGCAGCCAAGGGTGGACTAGCGGCCCCATCGGAGAGACCCAGTACTTC
TRBV19	once	TRBJ1-1	-	CASSITFRDSRQDTEAFF	TGTGCCAGTAGTATTACTTTCCGGGACTCTAGGCAGGACACTGAAGCTTTCTTT
TRBV11-3	-	TRBJ2-1	-	CASSLGNSFYNEQFF	TGTGCCAGCAGCTTGGGGAACAGTTTCTACAATGAGCAGTTCTTC
TRBV5-1	-	TRBJ2-1	-	CASSLERNYNEQFF	TGCGCCAGCAGCTTGGAGCGGAACTACAATGAGCAGTTCTTC
TRBV16	-	TRBJ2-5	TRBD2	CASSQFPSGTLQETQYF	TGTGCCAGCAGCCAATTTCCTAGCGGGACGTTACAAGAGACCCAGTACTTC
TRBV19	-	TRBJ1-2	-	CASTSGRGAFYGYTF	-
TRBV28	-	TRBJ2-7	-	CASSSGYEQYF	TGTGCCAGCAGTTCGGGCTACGAGCAGTACTTC
TRBV7-2	-	TRBJ1-5	-	CASSSVQGHGGNQPQHF	TGTGCCAGCAGCTCAGTACAGGGCCACGGGGGCAATCAGCCCCAGCATTTT
TRBV5-6	few	TRBJ1-5	TRBD1	CASSKDRGFNQPQHF	TGTGCCAGCAGCAAGGACAGGGGGTTCAATCAGCCCCAGCATTTT
TRBV27	-	TRBJ1-6	-	CASTPGATSYNSPLHF	TGTGCCAGCACCCCAGGGGCAACCTCCTATAATTCACCCCTCCACTTT
TRBV5-6	once	TRBJ1-2	-	CASSPPLGDYGYTF	TGTGCCAGCAGCCCCCCCTTGGGGGACTATGGCTACACCTTC
TRBV29-1	once	TRBJ2-3	TRBD1	CSAKRDRATDTQYF	TGCAGCGCGAAGAGGGACAGGGCTACAGATACGCAGTATTTT
TRBV10-2	-	TRBJ1-1	-	CASNPQTPAGTEAFF	TGCGCCAGCAATCCCCAGACACCGGCGGGCACTGAAGCTTTCTTT
TRBV5-6	-	TRBJ1-2	-	CASSLRVLGHGYTF	TGTGCCAGCAGCTTAAGGGTGCTGGGGCACGGCTACACCTTC
TRBV5-5	-	TRBJ1-4	-	CASSLGAEREKLFF	TGTGCCAGCAGCTTGGGTGCCGAGAGGGAAAAACTGTTTTTT
TRBV13	-	TRBJ1-6	-	CASSLGLGSPLHF	TGTGCCAGCAGCTTAGGGTTGGGGTCACCCCTCCACTTT
TRBV3-1/TRBV3-2	-	TRBJ2-1	TRBD2	CASSQVRGGRALDEQFF	TGTGCCAGCAGCCAAGTTAGGGGCGGGAGGGCCTTGGATGAGCAGTTCTTC
TRBV7-2	-	TRBJ2-2	TRBD1	CASSLTGSGELFF	TGTGCCAGCAGCTTGACAGGGTCCGGGGAGCTGTTTTTT
TRBV28	-	TRBJ2-7	TRBD1	CASAPPGQGAGEQYF	TGTGCCAGCGCTCCTCCGGGACAGGGGGCTGGTGAGCAGTACTTC